This TCR beta chain came from a study of type 1 regulatory T cells. Via MiXCR, TCRdb re-called the reads, giving one row per CDR3 protein. The table has about 68,000 distinct CDR3 sequences, about 60% seen once. Germline trimming cut 4 bases from V and 3 bases from J; bases unmatched to any gene: 11. In germline, CDR1 is LGHNA, CDR2 YNFKEQ. The CDR3 is 16 amino acids. As concerns this clonotype: Its antigen is currently unknown.

This rearrangement joins TRBV4-2 to TRBJ2-7, with 8 nucleotides matching TRBD2. The specimen sequenced was cultured T cells, either the whole culture or a sorted T cell fraction (not recorded which). Subset of the sample: Tr1-enriched cell product generated in vitro against host alloantigens. This TCR was sampled from a human donor in good health. This chain's CDR3 is CASSRLGSGKDYEQYF. DNA of the CDR3: TGTGCCAGCAGCCGGCTGGGTAGCGGGAAGGACTACGAGCAGTACTTC.